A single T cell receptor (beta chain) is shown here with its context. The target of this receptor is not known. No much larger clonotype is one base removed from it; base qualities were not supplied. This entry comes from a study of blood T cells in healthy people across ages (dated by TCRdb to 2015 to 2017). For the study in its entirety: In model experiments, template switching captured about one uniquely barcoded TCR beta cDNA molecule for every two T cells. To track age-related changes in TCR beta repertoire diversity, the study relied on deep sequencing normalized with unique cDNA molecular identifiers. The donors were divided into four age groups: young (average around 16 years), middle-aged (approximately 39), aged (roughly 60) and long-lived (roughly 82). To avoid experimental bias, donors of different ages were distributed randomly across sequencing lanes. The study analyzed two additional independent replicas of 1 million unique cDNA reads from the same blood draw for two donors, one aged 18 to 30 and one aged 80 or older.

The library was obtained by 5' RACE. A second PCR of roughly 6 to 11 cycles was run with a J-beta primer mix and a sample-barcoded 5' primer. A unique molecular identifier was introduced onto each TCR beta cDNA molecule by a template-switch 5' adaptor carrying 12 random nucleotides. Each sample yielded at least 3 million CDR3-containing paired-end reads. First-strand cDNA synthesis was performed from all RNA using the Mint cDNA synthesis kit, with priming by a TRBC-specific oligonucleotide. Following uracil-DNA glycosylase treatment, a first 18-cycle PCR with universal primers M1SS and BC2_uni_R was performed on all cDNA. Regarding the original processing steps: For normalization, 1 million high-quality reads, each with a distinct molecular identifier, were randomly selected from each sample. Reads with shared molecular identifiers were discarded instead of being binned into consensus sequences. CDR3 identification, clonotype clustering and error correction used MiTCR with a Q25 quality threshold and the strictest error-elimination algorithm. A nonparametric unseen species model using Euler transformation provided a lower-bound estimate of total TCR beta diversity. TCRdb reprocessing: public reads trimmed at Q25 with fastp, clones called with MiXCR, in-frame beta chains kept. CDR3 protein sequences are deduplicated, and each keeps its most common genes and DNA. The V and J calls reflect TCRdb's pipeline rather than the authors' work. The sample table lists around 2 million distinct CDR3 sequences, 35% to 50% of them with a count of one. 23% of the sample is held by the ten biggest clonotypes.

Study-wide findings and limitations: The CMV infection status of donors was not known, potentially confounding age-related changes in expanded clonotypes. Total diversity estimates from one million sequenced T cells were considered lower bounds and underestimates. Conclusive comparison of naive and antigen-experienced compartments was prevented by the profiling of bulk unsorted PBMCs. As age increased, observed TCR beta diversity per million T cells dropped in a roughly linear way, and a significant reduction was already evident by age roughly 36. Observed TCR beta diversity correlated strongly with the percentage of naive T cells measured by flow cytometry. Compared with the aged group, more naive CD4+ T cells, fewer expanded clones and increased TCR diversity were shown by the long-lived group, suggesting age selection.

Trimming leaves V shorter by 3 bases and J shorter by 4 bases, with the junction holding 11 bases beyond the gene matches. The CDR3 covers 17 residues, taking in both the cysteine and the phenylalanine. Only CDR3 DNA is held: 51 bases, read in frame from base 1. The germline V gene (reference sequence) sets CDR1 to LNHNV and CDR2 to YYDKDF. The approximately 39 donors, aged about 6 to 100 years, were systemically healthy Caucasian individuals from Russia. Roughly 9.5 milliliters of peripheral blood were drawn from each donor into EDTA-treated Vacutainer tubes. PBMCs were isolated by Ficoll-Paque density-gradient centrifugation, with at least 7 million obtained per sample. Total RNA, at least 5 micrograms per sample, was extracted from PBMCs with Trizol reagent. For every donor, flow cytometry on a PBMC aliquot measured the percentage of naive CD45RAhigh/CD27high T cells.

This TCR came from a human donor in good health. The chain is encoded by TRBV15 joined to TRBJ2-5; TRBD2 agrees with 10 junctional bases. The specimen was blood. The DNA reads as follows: TGTGCCACCAGCAGTTTAATAGCGGGGGGTATGGGAGAGACCCAGTACTTC. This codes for CATSSLIAGGMGETQYF.